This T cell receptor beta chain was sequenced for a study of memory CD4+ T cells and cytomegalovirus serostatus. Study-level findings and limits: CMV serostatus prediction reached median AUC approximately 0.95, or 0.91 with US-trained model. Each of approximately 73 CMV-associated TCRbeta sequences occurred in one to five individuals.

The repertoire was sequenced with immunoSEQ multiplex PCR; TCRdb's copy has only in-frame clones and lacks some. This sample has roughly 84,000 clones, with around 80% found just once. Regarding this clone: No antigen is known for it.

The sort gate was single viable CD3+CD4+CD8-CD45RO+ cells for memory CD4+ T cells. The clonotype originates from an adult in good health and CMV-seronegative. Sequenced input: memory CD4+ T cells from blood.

The CDR3 here is CASSQSDRSLNTEAFF. CDR3 in DNA: TGCGCCAGCAGTCAATCGGACCGGAGCTTGAACACTGAAGCTTTCTTT. The chain carries TRBV23-1 and TRBJ1-1; the D is unclear. TRBV23-1 is an ORF; its function is uncertain. The CDR3 is made up of 16 amino acids. Trimming shortened V by 0 bases and J by 0 bases, and 11 bases separated the two germline ends.